These T cell receptor beta chains were read from a single sample in a study of T cells in Graves' hyperthyroidism and ophthalmopathy. TCRdb re-analysed the multiplex PCR reads in MiXCR, keeping a single row per CDR3 protein. The sample yields fewer than 900,000 distinct CDR3 sequences, under 20% seen once. Sequencing was performed on blood. Source of these receptors: a woman aged 50 to 60 with Graves' hyperthyroidism that later progressed to Graves' ophthalmopathy. Both conserved end residues are part of each CDR3. Fields, in order: J gene, V gene, D gene, clone size, CDR3 protein, CDR3 DNA. The D gene is left open where the match is weak. Clone size, where shown, is once, few, many, or a class for clones that have expanded.

TRBJ2-3 | TRBV5-1 | TRBD2 | many | CASSIERGATDTQYF | TGCGCCAGCAGCATCGAGCGGGGGGCCACAGATACGCAGTATTTT
TRBJ2-1 | TRBV6-5 | NA | NA | CASSYSLASLNEQFF | TGTGCCAGCAGTTACTCGCTAGCTTCCCTGAATGAGCAGTTCTTC
TRBJ2-7 | TRBV2 | NA | many | CASSLFLYEQYF | TGTGCCAGCAGTCTTTTCCTCTACGAGCAGTACTTC
TRBJ1-2 | TRBV10-3 | TRBD1 | many | CAISETDRGVYGYTF | TGTGCCATCAGTGAGACAGACAGGGGAGTCTATGGCTACACCTTC
TRBJ1-2 | TRBV25-1 | NA | few | CASSHRIGTGPGYGYTF | TGTGCCAGCAGTCACCGCATTGGGACGGGACCGGGCTATGGCTACACCTTC
TRBJ2-3 | TRBV7-2 | TRBD2 | NA | CASSPRTSVTDTQYF | TGTGCCAGCAGTCCCCGGACTAGCGTCACAGATACGCAGTATTTT
TRBJ2-3 | TRBV7-9 | NA | NA | CASSLFSATPATDTQYF | TGTGCCAGCAGCCTCTTTTCAGCCACGCCTGCCACAGATACGCAGTATTTT
TRBJ2-2 | TRBV11-3 | NA | many | CASSVQGPGELFF | TGTGCCAGCAGCGTACAGGGACCCGGGGAGCTGTTTTTT
TRBJ2-1 | TRBV11-2 | TRBD2 | many | CASSSEASTGRGEQFF | TGTGCCAGCAGCTCCGAAGCTTCGACGGGGAGGGGTGAGCAGTTCTTC
TRBJ1-3 | TRBV18 | NA | NA | CASSPQGGSTGNTIYF | TGTGCCAGCTCACCGCAGGGTGGCAGTACTGGAAACACCATATATTTT
TRBJ1-4 | TRBV30 | NA | few | CAWRSATLMTATNEKLFF | TGTGCCTGGAGGAGCGCTACCCTAATGACAGCAACTAATGAAAAACTGTTTTTT
TRBJ1-5 | TRBV20-1 | NA | many | CSASPGRQPQHF | TGCAGTGCTAGCCCGGGACGTCAGCCCCAGCATTTT
TRBJ1-2 | TRBV11-2 | NA | few | CASSIRQYGYTF | TGTGCCAGCAGCATCCGACAGTATGGCTACACCTTC